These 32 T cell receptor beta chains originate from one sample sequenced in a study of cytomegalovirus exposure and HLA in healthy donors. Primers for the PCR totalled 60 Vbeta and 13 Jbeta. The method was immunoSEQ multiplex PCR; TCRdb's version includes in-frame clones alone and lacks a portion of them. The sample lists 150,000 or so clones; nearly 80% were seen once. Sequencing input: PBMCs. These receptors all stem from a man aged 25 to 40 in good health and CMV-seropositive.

The CDR3 here is CASSGWTGGADTQYF. CDR3 bases: TGTGCCAGCAGTGGCTGGACAGGGGGCGCCGATACGCAGTATTTT. The chain links TRBV2 to TRBJ2-3; the match to TRBD1 covers 11 bases. The CDR3 totals 15 residues. The germline V gene encodes CDR1 SNHLY and CDR2 FYNNEI. V was clipped by 4 bases and J by 6 bases; unmatched bases: 6. Drawing the rest from reference TRBV2 and TRBJ2-3, the complete variable domain is EPEVTQTPSHQVTQMGQEVILRCVPISNHLYFYWYRQILGQKVEFLVSFYNNEISEKSEIFDDQFSVERPDGSNFTLKIRSTKLEDSAMYFCASSGWTGGADTQYFGPGTRLTVL.

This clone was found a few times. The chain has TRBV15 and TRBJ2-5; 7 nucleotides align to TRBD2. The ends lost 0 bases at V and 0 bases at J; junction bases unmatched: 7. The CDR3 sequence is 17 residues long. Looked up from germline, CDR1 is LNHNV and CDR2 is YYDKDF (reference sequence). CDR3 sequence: CATSRDRGGRNQETQYF. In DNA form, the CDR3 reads TGTGCCACCAGCAGAGATCGGGGCGGGAGAAACCAAGAGACCCAGTACTTC.

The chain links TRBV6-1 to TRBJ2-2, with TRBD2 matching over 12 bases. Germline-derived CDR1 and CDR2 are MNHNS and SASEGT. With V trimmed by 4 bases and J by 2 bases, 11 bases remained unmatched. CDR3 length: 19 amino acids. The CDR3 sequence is CASSAPPGLAGLNTGELFF. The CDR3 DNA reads TGTGCCAGCAGTGCGCCTCCTGGACTAGCGGGATTAAACACCGGGGAGCTGTTTTTT.

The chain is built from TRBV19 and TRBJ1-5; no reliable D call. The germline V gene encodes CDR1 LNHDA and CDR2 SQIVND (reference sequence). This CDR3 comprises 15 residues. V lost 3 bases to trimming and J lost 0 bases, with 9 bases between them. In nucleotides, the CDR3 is TGTGCCAGTAGTATGAGTGTCTCTAGCAATCAGCCCCAGCATTTT. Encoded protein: CASSMSVSSNQPQHF.

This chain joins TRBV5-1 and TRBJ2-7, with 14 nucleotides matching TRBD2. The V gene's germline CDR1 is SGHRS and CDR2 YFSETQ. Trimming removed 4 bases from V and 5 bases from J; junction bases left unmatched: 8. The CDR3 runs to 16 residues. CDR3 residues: CASSKGTSGSEHEQYF. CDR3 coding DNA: TGCGCCAGCAGCAAAGGGACTAGCGGGAGTGAACACGAGCAGTACTTC.

This chain's CDR3 is CASSNRDRGYNEQFF. The CDR3 DNA follows: TGCGCCAGCAGCAACCGGGACAGGGGCTACAATGAGCAGTTCTTC. V usage is TRBV5-1 and J usage is TRBJ2-1; 10 bases match TRBD1. Germline V gene data show CDR1 as SGHRS and CDR2 as YFSETQ. With 4 bases clipped from V and 3 bases from J, the junction kept 4 bases outside the gene matches. The CDR3 length is 15 residues.

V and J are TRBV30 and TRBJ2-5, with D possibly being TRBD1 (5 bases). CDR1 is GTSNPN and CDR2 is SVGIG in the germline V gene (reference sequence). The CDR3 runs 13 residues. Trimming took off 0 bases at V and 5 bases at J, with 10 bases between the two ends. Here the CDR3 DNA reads TGTGCCTGGAGTGTACAGGTGGGCGAGACCCAGTACTTC. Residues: CAWSVQVGETQYF.

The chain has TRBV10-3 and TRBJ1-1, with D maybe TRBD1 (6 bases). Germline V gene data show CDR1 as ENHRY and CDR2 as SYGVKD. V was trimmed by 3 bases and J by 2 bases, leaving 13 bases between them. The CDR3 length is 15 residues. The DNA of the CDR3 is TGTGCCATCAGTGACCTGACAGGAAGAAACACTGAAGCTTTCTTT. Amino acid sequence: CAISDLTGRNTEAFF.

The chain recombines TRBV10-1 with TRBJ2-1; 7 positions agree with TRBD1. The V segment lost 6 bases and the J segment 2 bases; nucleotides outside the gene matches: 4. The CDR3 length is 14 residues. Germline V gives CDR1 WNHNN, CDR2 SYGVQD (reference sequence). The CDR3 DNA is TGCGCCAGCAGCCAAGGGGGCCCCTACAATGAGCAGTTCTTC. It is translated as CASSQGGPYNEQFF.

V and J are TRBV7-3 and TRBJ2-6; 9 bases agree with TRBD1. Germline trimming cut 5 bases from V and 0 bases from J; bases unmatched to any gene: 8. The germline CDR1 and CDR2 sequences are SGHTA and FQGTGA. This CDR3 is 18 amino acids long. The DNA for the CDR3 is TGTGCCAGCAGCCCCCAGGGACAGGGACTCTCTGGGGCCAACGTCCTGACTTTC. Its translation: CASSPQGQGLSGANVLTF.

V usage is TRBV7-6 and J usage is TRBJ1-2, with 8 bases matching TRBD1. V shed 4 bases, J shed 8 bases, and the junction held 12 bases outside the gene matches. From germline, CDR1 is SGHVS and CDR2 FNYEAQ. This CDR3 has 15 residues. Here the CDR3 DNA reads TGTGCCAGCAGCTCCGGTCAGGGGGCAATCAGCGGCTACACCTTC. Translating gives CASSSGQGAISGYTF. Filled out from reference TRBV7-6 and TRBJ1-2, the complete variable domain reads GAGVSQSPRYKVTKRGQDVALRCDPISGHVSLYWYRQALGQGPEFLTYFNYEAQQDKSGLPNDRFSAERPEGSISTLTIQRTEQRDSAMYRCASSSGQGAISGYTFGSGTRLTVV.

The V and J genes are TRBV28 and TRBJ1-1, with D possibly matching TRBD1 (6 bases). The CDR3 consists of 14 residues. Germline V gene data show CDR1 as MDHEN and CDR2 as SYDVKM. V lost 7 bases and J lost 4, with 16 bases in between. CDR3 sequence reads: CASTGPGGLTEAFF. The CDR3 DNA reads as TGTGCCAGCACCGGGCCCGGGGGGCTCACTGAAGCTTTCTTT.

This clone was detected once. The CDR3 region has the DNA TGTGCCAGCAGTCAACTAGCGGGAGTGGCCGGGGAGCTGTTTTTT. Translation gives CASSQLAGVAGELFF. The chain is built from TRBV28 and TRBJ2-2; 11 positions agree with TRBD2. The CDR3 length is 15 residues. In germline, CDR1 is MDHEN, CDR2 SYDVKM. The V gene end was trimmed by 5 bases and the J gene end by 6 bases; junction bases not matched to a gene: 5.

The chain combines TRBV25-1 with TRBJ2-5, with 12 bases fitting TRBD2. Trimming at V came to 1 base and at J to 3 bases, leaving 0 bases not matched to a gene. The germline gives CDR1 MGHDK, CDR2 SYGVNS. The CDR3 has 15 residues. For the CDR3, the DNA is TGTGCCAGCAGTGAATCTAGCGGGAGGGAAGAGACCCAGTACTTC. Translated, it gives CASSESSGREETQYF.

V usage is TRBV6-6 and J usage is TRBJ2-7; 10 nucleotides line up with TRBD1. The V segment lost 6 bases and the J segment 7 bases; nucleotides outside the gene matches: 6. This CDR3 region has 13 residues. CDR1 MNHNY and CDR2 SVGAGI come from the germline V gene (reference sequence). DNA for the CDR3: TGTGCCAGCAGCCGATGGGACAGGGGAGAGCAGTACTTC. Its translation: CASSRWDRGEQYF.

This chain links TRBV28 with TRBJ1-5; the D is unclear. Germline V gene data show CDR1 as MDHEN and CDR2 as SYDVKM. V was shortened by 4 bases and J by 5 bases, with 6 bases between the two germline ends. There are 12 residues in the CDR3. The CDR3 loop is CASSSQDQPQHF. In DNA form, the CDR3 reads TGTGCCAGCAGTTCCCAGGATCAGCCCCAGCATTTT.

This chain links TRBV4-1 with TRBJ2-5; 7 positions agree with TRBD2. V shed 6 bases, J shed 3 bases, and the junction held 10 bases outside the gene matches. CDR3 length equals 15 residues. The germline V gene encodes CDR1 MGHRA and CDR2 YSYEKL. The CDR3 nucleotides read TGCGCCAGCAGTCGTTCGGGAGGTTCTGAAGAGACCCAGTACTTC. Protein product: CASSRSGGSEETQYF.

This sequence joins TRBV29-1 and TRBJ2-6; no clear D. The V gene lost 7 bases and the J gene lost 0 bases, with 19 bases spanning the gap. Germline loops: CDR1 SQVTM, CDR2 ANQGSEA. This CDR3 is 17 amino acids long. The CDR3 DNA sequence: TGCAGCGCCCCCCCTCGCTTAGTATTCTCTGGGGCCAACGTCCTGACTTTC. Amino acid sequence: CSAPPRLVFSGANVLTF.

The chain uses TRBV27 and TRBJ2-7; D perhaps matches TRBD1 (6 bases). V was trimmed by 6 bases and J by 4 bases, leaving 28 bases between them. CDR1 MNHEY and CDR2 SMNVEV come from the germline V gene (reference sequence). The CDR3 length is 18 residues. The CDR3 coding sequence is TGTGCCAGCAGACTAAGAAGTGAGGGGGTCGGAATGTGGTACGAGCAGTACTTC. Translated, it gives CASRLRSEGVGMWYEQYF.

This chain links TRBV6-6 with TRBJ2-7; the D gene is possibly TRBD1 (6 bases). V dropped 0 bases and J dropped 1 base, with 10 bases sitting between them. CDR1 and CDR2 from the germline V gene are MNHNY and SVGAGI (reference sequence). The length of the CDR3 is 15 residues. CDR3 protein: CASSYSGANSYEQYF. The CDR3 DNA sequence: TGTGCCAGCAGTTACTCGGGGGCAAATTCCTACGAGCAGTACTTC.

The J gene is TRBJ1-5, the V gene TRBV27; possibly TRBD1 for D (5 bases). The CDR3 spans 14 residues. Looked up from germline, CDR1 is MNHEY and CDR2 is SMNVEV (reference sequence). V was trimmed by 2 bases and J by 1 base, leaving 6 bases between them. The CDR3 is CASSLRQSNQPQHF. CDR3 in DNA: TGTGCCAGCAGTTTAAGACAGAGCAATCAGCCCCAGCATTTT.

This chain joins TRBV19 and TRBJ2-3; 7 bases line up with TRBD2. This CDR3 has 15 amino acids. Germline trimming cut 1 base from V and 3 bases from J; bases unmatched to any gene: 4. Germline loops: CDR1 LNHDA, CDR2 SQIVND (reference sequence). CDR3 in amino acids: CASSIVASGTDTQYF. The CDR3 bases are TGTGCCAGTAGTATAGTCGCTAGCGGAACAGATACGCAGTATTTT. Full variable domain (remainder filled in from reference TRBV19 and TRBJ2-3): DGGITQSPKYLFRKEGQNVTLSCEQNLNHDAMYWYRQDPGQGLRLIYYSQIVNDFQKGDIAEGYSVSREKKESFPLTVTSAQKNPTAFYLCASSIVASGTDTQYFGPGTRLTVL.

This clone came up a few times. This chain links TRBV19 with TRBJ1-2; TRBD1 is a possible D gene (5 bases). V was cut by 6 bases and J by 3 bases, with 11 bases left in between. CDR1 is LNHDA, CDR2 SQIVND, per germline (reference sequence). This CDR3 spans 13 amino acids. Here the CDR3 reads CASSRALDYGYTF. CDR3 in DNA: TGTGCCAGTAGCAGGGCGTTGGACTATGGCTACACCTTC.

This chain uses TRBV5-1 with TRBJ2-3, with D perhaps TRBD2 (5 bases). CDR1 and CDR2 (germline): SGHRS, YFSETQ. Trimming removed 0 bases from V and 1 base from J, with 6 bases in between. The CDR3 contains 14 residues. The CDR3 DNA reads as TGCGCCAGCAGCTTGGAGGGAGGCACAGATACGCAGTATTTT. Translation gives CASSLEGGTDTQYF.

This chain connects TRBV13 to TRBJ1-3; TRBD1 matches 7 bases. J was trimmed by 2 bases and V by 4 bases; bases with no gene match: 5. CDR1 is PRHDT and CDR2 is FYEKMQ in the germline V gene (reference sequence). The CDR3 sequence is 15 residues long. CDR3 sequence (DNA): TGTGCCAGCAGCTCTAACAGGGGTCCTGGAAACACCATATATTTT. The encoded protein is CASSSNRGPGNTIYF.

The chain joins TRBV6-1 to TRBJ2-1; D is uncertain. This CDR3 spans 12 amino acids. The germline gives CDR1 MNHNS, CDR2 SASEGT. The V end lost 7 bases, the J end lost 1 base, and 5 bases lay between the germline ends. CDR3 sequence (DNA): TGTGCCAGCACGCAGTCCTACAATGAGCAGTTCTTC. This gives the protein CASTQSYNEQFF.

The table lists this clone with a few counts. The CDR3 is CASTPRADSGSYEQYF. In nucleotides, the CDR3 is TGCGCCAGCACCCCCCGAGCCGATAGCGGAAGCTACGAGCAGTACTTC. The V and J genes are TRBV5-1 and TRBJ2-7, with D perhaps TRBD2 (6 bases). The CDR3 has 16 residues. V dropped 6 bases and J dropped 3 bases, with 22 bases sitting between them. Germline V gives CDR1 SGHRS, CDR2 YFSETQ.

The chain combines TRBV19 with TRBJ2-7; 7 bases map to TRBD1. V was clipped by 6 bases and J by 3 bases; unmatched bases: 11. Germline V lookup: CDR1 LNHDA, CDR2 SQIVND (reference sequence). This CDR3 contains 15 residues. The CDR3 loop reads CASSRGQPSDYEQYF. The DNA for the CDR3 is TGTGCCAGTAGCAGGGGACAGCCCTCTGACTACGAGCAGTACTTC.

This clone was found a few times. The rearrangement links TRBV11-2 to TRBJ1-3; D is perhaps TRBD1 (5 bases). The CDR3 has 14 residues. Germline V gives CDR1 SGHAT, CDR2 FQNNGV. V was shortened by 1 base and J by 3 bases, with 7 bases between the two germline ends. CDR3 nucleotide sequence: TGTGCCAGCAGCTTAGCAGGGATTGGAAACACCATATATTTT. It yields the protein CASSLAGIGNTIYF. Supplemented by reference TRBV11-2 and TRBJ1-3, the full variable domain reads EAGVAQSPRYKIIEKRQSVAFWCNPISGHATLYWYQQILGQGPKLLIQFQNNGVVDDSQLPKDRFSAERLKGVDSTLKIQPAKLEDSAVYLCASSLAGIGNTIYFGEGSWLTVV.

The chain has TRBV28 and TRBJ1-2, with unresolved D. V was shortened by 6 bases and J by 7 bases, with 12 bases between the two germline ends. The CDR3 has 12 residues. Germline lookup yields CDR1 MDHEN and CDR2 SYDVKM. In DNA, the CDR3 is TGTGCCAGCAGCCTGAGCCCCTCTGGCTACACCTTC. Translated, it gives CASSLSPSGYTF.

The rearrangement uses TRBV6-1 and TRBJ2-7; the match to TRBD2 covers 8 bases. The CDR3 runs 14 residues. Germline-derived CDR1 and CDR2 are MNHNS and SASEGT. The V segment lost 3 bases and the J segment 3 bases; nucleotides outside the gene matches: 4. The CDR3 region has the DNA TGTGCCAGCAGTGAGGTAGCGGGAAACTACGAGCAGTACTTC. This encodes CASSEVAGNYEQYF.

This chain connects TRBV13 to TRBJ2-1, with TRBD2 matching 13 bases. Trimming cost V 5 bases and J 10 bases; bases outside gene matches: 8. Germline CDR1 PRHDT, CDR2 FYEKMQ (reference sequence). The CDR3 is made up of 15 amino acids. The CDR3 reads CASSQGLAGIREQFF. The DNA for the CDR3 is TGTGCCAGCAGCCAGGGACTAGCGGGGATAAGAGAGCAGTTCTTC.